A selection of T cell receptor beta chains follows, all from one sample in a study of radiotherapy plus CTLA-4 blockade in lung cancer. The assay was immunoSEQ multiplex PCR, and TCRdb's table has in-frame clones only and misses some. In the table there are tens of thousands of clones, over 70% of which are singletons. The sample in question was peripheral blood, obtained from a patient treated with radiotherapy plus ipilimumab. These receptor sequences come from a human donor with non-small cell lung cancer that progressed on radiotherapy plus ipilimumab. Both conserved end residues are part of each CDR3. The D gene is left open where the match is weak. Some rows have no size entry. The others give once, few or many, or a class for an expanded clone.

D: .; J: TRBJ2-1; size: .; V: TRBV5-6; CDR3: CASSSFKISEQFF; DNA: TGTGCCAGCAGCTCTTTTAAGATCAGTGAGCAGTTCTTC
D: .; J: TRBJ1-2; size: .; V: TRBV9; CDR3: CASSVAGRAEVVEGYTF; DNA: TGTGCCAGCAGCGTAGCGGGGAGAGCGGAGGTGGTGGAGGGCTACACCTTC
D: .; J: TRBJ2-7; size: few; V: TRBV28; CDR3: CASSSYTTYEQYF; DNA: TGTGCCAGCAGTTCCTATACCACCTACGAGCAGTACTTC
D: TRBD2; J: TRBJ2-3; size: .; V: TRBV28; CDR3: CASSSPRLAGSTDTQYF; DNA: TGTGCCAGCAGTTCCCCAAGACTAGCGGGAAGCACAGATACGCAGTATTTT
D: TRBD1; J: TRBJ2-1; size: .; V: TRBV6-5; CDR3: CASSYTDRGLGNEQFF; DNA: TGTGCCAGCAGCTACACGGACAGGGGGCTAGGAAATGAGCAGTTCTTC
D: .; J: TRBJ1-2; size: .; V: TRBV6-6; CDR3: CASSSGPENGYTF; DNA: TGTGCCAGCAGTTCGGGTCCCGAAAACGGCTACACCTTC
D: TRBD1; J: TRBJ1-2; size: .; V: TRBV11-3; CDR3: CASSLGTGDGYTF; DNA: TGTGCCAGCAGCCTCGGGACAGGGGACGGCTACACCTTC
D: .; J: TRBJ2-7; size: .; V: TRBV7-2; CDR3: CASRTDDSGPPYF; DNA: TGTGCCAGCAGAACCGATGATTCCGGGCCCCCCTACTTC
D: .; J: TRBJ1-5; size: .; V: TRBV5-1; CDR3: CASSPGQGVSNQPQHF; DNA: TGCGCCAGCAGCCCCGGCCAGGGTGTAAGCAATCAGCCCCAGCATTTT
D: .; J: TRBJ2-7; size: .; V: TRBV7-9; CDR3: CASSLDYSYEQYF; DNA: TGTGCCAGCAGCTTAGACTATTCCTACGAGCAGTACTTC
D: .; J: TRBJ2-7; size: once; V: TRBV7-6; CDR3: CASSIWVDKTYEQYF; DNA: TGTGCCAGCAGCATATGGGTTGACAAGACCTACGAGCAGTACTTC
D: TRBD2; J: TRBJ2-2; size: .; V: TRBV5-8; CDR3: CASSPGTRRGTGELFF; DNA: TGTGCCAGCAGCCCTGGGACTAGAAGAGGCACCGGGGAGCTGTTTTTT
D: TRBD1; J: TRBJ1-5; size: .; V: TRBV28; CDR3: CASSLHGQGDYSNQPQHF; DNA: TGTGCCAGCAGTTTACACGGACAGGGCGACTATAGCAATCAGCCCCAGCATTTT
D: .; J: TRBJ2-2; size: .; V: TRBV6-4; CDR3: CASSLHYNTGELFF; DNA: TGTGCCAGCAGTCTCCATTATAACACCGGGGAGCTGTTTTTT
D: TRBD2; J: TRBJ2-5; size: few; V: TRBV29-1; CDR3: CSVDSGGAKTQYF; DNA: TGCAGCGTTGATAGCGGGGGGGCGAAGACCCAGTACTTC
D: TRBD1; J: TRBJ2-2; size: .; V: TRBV5-1; CDR3: CASGPTGTGGGGELFF; DNA: TGCGCCAGCGGACCGACCGGGACAGGGGGAGGCGGGGAGCTGTTTTTT
D: .; J: TRBJ2-5; size: .; V: TRBV7-9; CDR3: CASSVAGGRETQYF; DNA: TGTGCCAGCAGCGTAGCAGGAGGTCGGGAGACCCAGTACTTC
D: .; J: TRBJ2-4; size: few; V: TRBV6-1; CDR3: CASSGGSLAKNIQYF; DNA: TGTGCCAGCAGTGGGGGTAGTCTAGCCAAAAACATTCAGTACTTC
D: TRBD1; J: TRBJ1-1; size: .; V: TRBV28; CDR3: CASSFRQGVGPPQAFF; DNA: TGTGCCAGCAGTTTTCGACAGGGGGTAGGCCCTCCCCAAGCTTTCTTT
D: .; J: TRBJ2-5; size: .; V: TRBV6-1; CDR3: CASSEIRSGTQYF; DNA: TGTGCCAGCAGTGAAATCAGGTCTGGGACCCAGTACTTC
D: .; J: TRBJ2-7; size: .; V: TRBV6-1; CDR3: CASSEYRGTTYEQYF; DNA: TGTGCCAGCAGTGAATATAGGGGGACCACCTACGAGCAGTACTTC
D: .; J: TRBJ1-1; size: .; V: TRBV4-1; CDR3: CASALGNTEAFF; DNA: TGCGCCAGCGCGCTGGGGAACACTGAAGCTTTCTTT
D: .; J: TRBJ1-6; size: .; V: TRBV5-1; CDR3: CASSLAVTSFNSPLHF; DNA: TGCGCCAGCAGCTTGGCGGTCACCTCTTTTAATTCACCCCTCCACTTT
D: .; J: TRBJ2-2; size: .; V: TRBV6-6; CDR3: CASSYQGNGELFF; DNA: TGTGCCAGCAGTTACCAGGGTAACGGGGAGCTGTTTTTT
D: TRBD1; J: TRBJ2-5; size: .; V: TRBV6-6; CDR3: CASSYPSTDRAETQYF; DNA: TGTGCCAGCAGTTACCCCAGTACGGACAGGGCGGAGACCCAGTACTTC
D: TRBD1; J: TRBJ2-2; size: .; V: TRBV5-6; CDR3: CASSLGAGTGGRNTGELFF; DNA: TGTGCCAGCAGCTTGGGGGCCGGGACAGGGGGTCGGAACACCGGGGAGCTGTTTTTT
D: TRBD2; J: TRBJ2-1; size: .; V: TRBV27; CDR3: CASSSTSGNGFF; DNA: TGTGCCAGCAGTTCGACTAGCGGGAACGGGTTCTTC
D: TRBD1; J: TRBJ1-1; size: few; V: TRBV6-1; CDR3: CASRPTGGEGTEAFF; DNA: TGTGCCAGCAGACCCACAGGGGGAGAGGGCACTGAAGCTTTCTTT
D: TRBD2; J: TRBJ2-2; size: .; V: TRBV9; CDR3: CASSALAYHTGELFF; DNA: TGTGCCAGCAGCGCACTAGCGTACCACACCGGGGAGCTGTTTTTT
D: TRBD2; J: TRBJ2-1; size: .; V: TRBV14; CDR3: CASSPFAGDGDEQFF; DNA: TGTGCCAGCAGCCCCTTTGCGGGAGACGGCGATGAGCAGTTCTTC
D: TRBD1; J: TRBJ1-1; size: few; V: TRBV5-4; CDR3: CASSFGQGNTEAFF; DNA: TGTGCCAGCAGCTTCGGACAGGGGAACACTGAAGCTTTCTTT
D: .; J: TRBJ2-3; size: .; V: TRBV18; CDR3: CASSPWAQSSTDTQYF; DNA: TGTGCCAGTTCCCCATGGGCACAGAGCAGTACAGATACGCAGTATTTT
D: TRBD1; J: TRBJ1-2; size: .; V: TRBV19; CDR3: CASSLDREGNYGYTF; DNA: TGTGCCAGTAGCCTCGACAGGGAGGGCAACTATGGCTACACCTTC
D: TRBD2; J: TRBJ2-2; size: .; V: TRBV2; CDR3: CASSQGLAGGMPGELFF; DNA: TGTGCCAGCAGCCAAGGGCTAGCGGGAGGGATGCCCGGGGAGCTGTTTTTT
D: .; J: TRBJ2-7; size: .; V: TRBV5-5; CDR3: CASSFPGKDEQYF; DNA: TGTGCCAGCAGCTTCCCGGGGAAGGACGAGCAGTACTTC
D: .; J: TRBJ1-5; size: few; V: TRBV28; CDR3: CASSGVEGNQPQHF; DNA: TGTGCCAGCAGCGGTGTGGAGGGCAATCAGCCCCAGCATTTT
D: TRBD1; J: TRBJ2-1; size: .; V: TRBV10-3; CDR3: CAAGTGYNEQFF; DNA: TGTGCCGCCGGGACAGGTTACAATGAGCAGTTCTTC
D: .; J: TRBJ2-7; size: .; V: TRBV7-6; CDR3: CASSLILGGLTDEQYF; DNA: TGTGCCAGCAGCTTAATACTTGGGGGGCTGACAGACGAGCAGTACTTC
D: .; J: TRBJ2-7; size: .; V: TRBV15; CDR3: CATSRTGPFDEQYF; DNA: TGTGCCACCAGCAGAACAGGGCCATTCGACGAGCAGTACTTC
D: .; J: TRBJ1-3; size: .; V: TRBV25-1; CDR3: CASSATHSGNTIYF; DNA: TGTGCCAGCAGTGCTACTCACTCTGGAAACACCATATATTTT
D: .; J: TRBJ1-1; size: .; V: TRBV5-4; CDR3: CASSLDSMNTEAFF; DNA: TGTGCCAGCAGCTTGGACAGTATGAACACTGAAGCTTTCTTT
D: TRBD1; J: TRBJ2-2; size: few; V: TRBV6-5; CDR3: CASSYSWTGVTGELFF; DNA: TGTGCCAGCAGTTACTCGTGGACAGGGGTCACCGGGGAGCTGTTTTTT
D: TRBD2; J: TRBJ2-7; size: .; V: TRBV7-9; CDR3: CAGSGLAGDEQYF; DNA: TGTGCCGGCTCCGGACTAGCGGGAGATGAGCAGTACTTC
D: .; J: TRBJ2-2; size: .; V: TRBV5-5; CDR3: CASSWGVGGNTGELFF; DNA: TGTGCCAGCAGCTGGGGCGTTGGGGGAAACACCGGGGAGCTGTTTTTT
D: TRBD2; J: TRBJ2-5; size: .; V: TRBV7-2; CDR3: CASSYGTSGTFQETQYF; DNA: TGTGCCAGCAGCTACGGGACTAGCGGGACTTTCCAAGAGACCCAGTACTTC
D: .; J: TRBJ2-5; size: .; V: TRBV28; CDR3: CASSRGRATQETQYF; DNA: TGTGCCAGCAGCCGAGGGCGAGCCACTCAAGAGACCCAGTACTTC
D: TRBD1; J: TRBJ2-2; size: few; V: TRBV2; CDR3: CASMPGQFYTGELFF; DNA: TGTGCCAGCATGCCGGGACAGTTTTACACCGGGGAGCTGTTTTTT
D: TRBD2; J: TRBJ2-7; size: .; V: TRBV6-5; CDR3: CASRASGTYEQYF; DNA: TGTGCCAGCAGGGCTAGCGGGACCTACGAGCAGTACTTC
D: TRBD2; J: TRBJ2-5; size: .; V: TRBV27; CDR3: CASSTSGGAAETQYF; DNA: TGTGCCAGCAGTACTAGCGGGGGGGCCGCTGAGACCCAGTACTTC
D: .; J: TRBJ2-7; size: .; V: TRBV29-1; CDR3: CSVASGEDGEQYF; DNA: TGCAGCGTTGCTTCGGGGGAGGACGGCGAGCAGTACTTC
D: TRBD1; J: TRBJ1-1; size: .; V: TRBV19; CDR3: CASSITGTGVTEAFF; DNA: TGTGCCAGTAGTATTACGGGGACAGGGGTCACTGAAGCTTTCTTT
D: .; J: TRBJ1-1; size: .; V: TRBV30; CDR3: CAWSLGATEAFF; DNA: TGTGCCTGGTCATTAGGGGCCACTGAAGCTTTCTTT
D: .; J: TRBJ1-5; size: .; V: TRBV28; CDR3: CASSFWTDPSGNQPQHF; DNA: TGTGCCAGCAGTTTTTGGACAGACCCTTCGGGCAATCAGCCCCAGCATTTT
D: TRBD2; J: TRBJ2-1; size: .; V: TRBV4-2; CDR3: CASSQASGGNNEQFF; DNA: TGTGCCAGCAGCCAAGCCAGCGGGGGTAACAATGAGCAGTTCTTC
D: .; J: TRBJ2-3; size: .; V: TRBV7-2; CDR3: CASSPPTDTQYF; DNA: TGTGCCAGCAGCCCGCCCACAGATACGCAGTATTTT
D: .; J: TRBJ1-4; size: .; V: TRBV27; CDR3: CASSLLGTGADEKLFF; DNA: TGTGCCAGCAGTTTACTGGGGACGGGGGCGGATGAAAAACTGTTTTTT
D: TRBD1; J: TRBJ1-5; size: once; V: TRBV19; CDR3: CASMGGRGQQPQHF; DNA: TGTGCCAGTATGGGCGGCAGGGGGCAACAGCCCCAGCATTTT